The present T cell receptor beta chain was sequenced within a study of T cells of healthy individuals. TCRdb fed the 5' RACE reads into MiXCR, producing one record per CDR3 protein. The sample yields around 63,000 distinct CDR3 sequences, roughly 15% seen once. This clonotype was found many times. The source of this sequence is a human donor in good health.

CDR3 sequence reads: CASSVIPPPFPDTQYF. CDR3 bases: TGTGCCAGCAGTGTTATCCCCCCCCCTTTTCCAGATACGCAGTATTTT. V usage is TRBV27 and J usage is TRBJ2-3, with unresolved D. Germline V gene data show CDR1 as MNHEY and CDR2 as SMNVEV (reference sequence). Trimming stripped 5 bases from V and 4 bases from J, with 19 bases between. This CDR3 has 16 residues.